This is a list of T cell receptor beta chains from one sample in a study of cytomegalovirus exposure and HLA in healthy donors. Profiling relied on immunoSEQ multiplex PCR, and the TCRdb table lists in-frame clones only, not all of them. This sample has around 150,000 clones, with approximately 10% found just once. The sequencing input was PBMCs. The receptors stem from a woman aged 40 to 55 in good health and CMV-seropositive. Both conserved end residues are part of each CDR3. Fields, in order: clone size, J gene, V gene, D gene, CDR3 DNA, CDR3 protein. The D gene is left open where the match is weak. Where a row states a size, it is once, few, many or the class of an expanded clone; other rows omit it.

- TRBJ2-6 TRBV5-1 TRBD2 TGCGCCAGCAGACTTAGCGGGGGGGCCCTCTCTGGGGCCAACGTCCTGACTTTC CASRLSGGALSGANVLTF
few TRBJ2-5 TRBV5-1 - TGCGCCAGCAGCTTGAACGCGGTCCAAGAGACCCAGTACTTC CASSLNAVQETQYF
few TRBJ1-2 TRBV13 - TGTGCCAGCAGCTTAGATGGTGGCCGACCGACGAGGGCTGACTATGGCTACACCTTC CASSLDGGRPTRADYGYTF
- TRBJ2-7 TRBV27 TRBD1 TGTGCCAGCAGTTTCTCCACCGGCGCAGGGGGAAAGCAGTACTTC CASSFSTGAGGKQYF
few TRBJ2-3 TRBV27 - TGTGCCAGCAGTTGGGGACACACAGATACGCAGTATTTT CASSWGHTDTQYF
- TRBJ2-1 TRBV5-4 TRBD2 TGTGCCAGCAGACTAGCGGGGGGAGGTGAGCAGTTCTTC CASRLAGGGEQFF
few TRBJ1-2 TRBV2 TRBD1 TGTGCCAGCAGGGACAGGGGGCTGTATGGCTACACCTTC CASRDRGLYGYTF
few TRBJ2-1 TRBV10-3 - TGTGCCATCAGTCTGGACGGCGGGCGTGAGCAGTTCTTC CAISLDGGREQFF
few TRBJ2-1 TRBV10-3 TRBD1 TGTGCCATCAGTGAGGGACAGGGGGTTAACAATGAGCAGTTCTTC CAISEGQGVNNEQFF
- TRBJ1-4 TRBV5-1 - TGCGCCAGCAGCTTGGCCGTAGCCGGTCAGGAAAAACTGTTTTTT CASSLAVAGQEKLFF
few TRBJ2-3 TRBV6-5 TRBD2 TGTGCCAGCAGTTACTCGCGGGGGACCAACACAGATACGCAGTATTTT CASSYSRGTNTDTQYF
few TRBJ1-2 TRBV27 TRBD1 TGTGCCAGCAGTTTAAGCCTTAGACAGGGGGCGCGTGATGGCTACACCTTC CASSLSLRQGARDGYTF
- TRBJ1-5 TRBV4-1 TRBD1 TGCGCCAGCAGCCAATTGACAGGGGCCGGGGATCAGCCCCAGCATTTT CASSQLTGAGDQPQHF
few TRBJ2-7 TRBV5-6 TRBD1 TGTGCCAGCAGCGCCGACAGGGGTTATTACGAGCAGTACTTC CASSADRGYYEQYF
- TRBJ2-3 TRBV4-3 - TGCGCCAGCAGCCAAGTGGGCGGGGGCACAGATACGCAGTATTTT CASSQVGGGTDTQYF
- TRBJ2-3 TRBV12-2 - TGTGCAAGTCGCCACAGGCCAGATACGCAGTATTTT CASRHRPDTQYF
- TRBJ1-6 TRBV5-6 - TGTGCCAGCAGCTTCGACGTAGGACACAGAGGCTCCAATAATTCACCCCTCCACTTT CASSFDVGHRGSNNSPLHF
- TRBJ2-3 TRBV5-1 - TGCGCCAGCAGCTTGGGAACGGGTGGAGATACGCAGTATTTT CASSLGTGGDTQYF
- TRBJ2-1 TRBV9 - TGTGCCAGCAGCGTAGACAACCAATCCAATGAGCAGTTCTTC CASSVDNQSNEQFF
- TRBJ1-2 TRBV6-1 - TGTGCCAGCAGTGACCTACAAGGTCCGGGTGGGTATGGCTACACCTTC CASSDLQGPGGYGYTF
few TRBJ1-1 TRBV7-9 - TGTGCCAGCAGCTTAGATGCCAGGGTGAACACTGAAGCTTTCTTT CASSLDARVNTEAFF
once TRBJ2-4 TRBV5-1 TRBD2 TGCGCCAGCAGCTTGGGCGGGAGCGCCAAAAACATTCAGTACTTC CASSLGGSAKNIQYF
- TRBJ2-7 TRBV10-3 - TGTGCCATCAGTGAGTCGCGGGGTGGCTACGAGCAGTACTTC CAISESRGGYEQYF
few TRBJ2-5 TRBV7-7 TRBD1 TGTGCCAGCAGCTTAGCTCGGACAGGGGGCTTGGGGGAGACCCAGTACTTC CASSLARTGGLGETQYF
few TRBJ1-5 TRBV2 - TGTGCCAGCAGTGAACGGGAAGAGTTGCCCCAGCATTTT CASSEREELPQHF